This entry concerns a single T cell receptor (beta chain). No antigen is known for it. The data derive from a study of blood T cells in healthy people across ages. It was with a sample-barcoded 5' primer and a J-beta primer mix that a second PCR of about 7 to 12 cycles was run. TCRdb redid the calling of the 5' RACE reads with MiXCR, one entry per CDR3 protein. The sample consists of around 1,500,000 distinct CDR3 sequences, roughly 28% of them appearing once. Germline CDR1 and CDR2: MNHNY and SVGAGI (reference sequence). With 4 bases clipped from V and 3 bases from J, the junction kept 13 bases outside the gene matches. The CDR3 totals 17 residues. General observations from the study: The study could not conclusively compare naive and antigen-experienced cells, given its unsorted PBMCs.

The chain employs TRBV6-6 and TRBJ1-2; TRBD1 matches at 8 bases. This receptor was taken from a woman aged 25-40 years in good health. Sequenced sample: blood. CDR3 residues: CASSSTPGQGSDYGYTF. The CDR3 bases are TGTGCCAGCAGTTCCACGCCCGGACAGGGTTCTGACTATGGCTACACCTTC.